One and the same sample provided the 19 T cell receptor beta chains below, sequenced in a study of cytomegalovirus exposure and HLA in healthy donors. Primers included in the PCR were 60 Vbeta and 13 Jbeta primers. Sequenced by immunoSEQ multiplex PCR; TCRdb stores in-frame clones only, minus some. The data contain more than 110,000 clones, approximately 80% of them seen just once; the ten biggest clones take up about 2.2%. Sequences were obtained from PBMCs. Receptor source: a man aged 45 to 65 in good health and CMV-seronegative.

The chain carries TRBV11-3 and TRBJ1-1; no clear D gene. CDR3 length: 14 residues. Germline-derived CDR1 and CDR2 are SGHNT and YENEEA. V gave up 0 bases and J gave up 1 base, with 6 bases separating them. The CDR3 reads CASSLETGNTEAFF. Here the CDR3 DNA reads TGTGCCAGCAGCTTAGAGACGGGGAACACTGAAGCTTTCTTT.

The chain is built from TRBV7-9 and TRBJ1-2; 9 bases fit TRBD1. CDR3 length: 16 amino acids. The trim removed 5 bases at V and 1 base at J, leaving 8 bases unmatched. Germline-derived CDR1 and CDR2 are SEHNR and FQNEAQ (reference sequence). The CDR3 region has the DNA TGTGCCAGCAGCGAAGCCGGGACAGGGCTTAACTATGGCTACACCTTC. As protein: CASSEAGTGLNYGYTF.

The count of this clone is one. V is TRBV9 and J is TRBJ1-6, with D tentatively TRBD1 (6 bases). Germline V lookup: CDR1 SGDLS, CDR2 YYNGEE. The CDR3 is 14 residues long. V lost 2 bases and J lost 6, with 9 bases in between. The CDR3 sequence: CASSVNRANSPLHF. CDR3 coding DNA: TGTGCCAGCAGCGTTAACAGGGCTAATTCACCCCTCCACTTT.

This clone appeared once. This rearrangement joins TRBV19 to TRBJ1-5, with 7 bases identical to TRBD1. Trimming removed 5 bases from V and 7 bases from J; junction bases left unmatched: 14. CDR1 and CDR2 from the germline V gene are LNHDA and SQIVND (reference sequence). The CDR3 runs 16 residues. The CDR3 is CASSASGTVLGQPQHF. The CDR3 DNA follows: TGTGCCAGTAGTGCATCCGGGACAGTCCTTGGGCAGCCCCAGCATTTT.

The genes are TRBV18 and TRBJ1-1, with TRBD1 matching 7 bases. V lost 6 bases, J lost 4 bases, and 11 bases stayed unmatched. Germline-derived CDR1 and CDR2 are KGHSH and LQKENI. The CDR3 loop spans 15 amino acids. DNA of the CDR3: TGTGCCAGCTCTGGAAAGGGGGCTGGTGGCACTGAAGCTTTCTTT. It encodes CASSGKGAGGTEAFF.

The V call is TRBV27, the J call TRBJ2-3; tentatively, D is TRBD2 (5 bases). Germline CDR1 and CDR2: MNHEY and SMNVEV (reference sequence). This CDR3 comprises 15 residues. V was clipped by 0 bases and J by 4 bases, with 11 bases between them. The CDR3 spells CASSLSVRDADTQYF. CDR3 DNA sequence: TGTGCCAGCAGTTTATCGGTGAGGGATGCAGATACGCAGTATTTT.

The genes are TRBV7-9 and TRBJ1-2, with D maybe TRBD1 (6 bases). Germline V CDR1 and CDR2: SEHNR, FQNEAQ (reference sequence). V lost 4 bases to trimming and J lost 5 bases, with 11 bases between them. The CDR3 has 13 residues. The CDR3 sequence is CASSWDTEYGYTF. The DNA for the CDR3 is TGTGCCAGCAGCTGGGACACCGAATATGGCTACACCTTC.

This chain connects TRBV6-5 to TRBJ1-1, with D possibly matching TRBD1 (6 bases). This CDR3 has 13 amino acids. Germline V gives CDR1 MNHEY, CDR2 SVGAGI. With 5 bases removed from V and 3 bases from J, the gap between germline ends came to 10 bases. As DNA, the CDR3 is TGTGCCAGCAGTCTACAGGGTTACACTGAAGCTTTCTTT. Protein sequence: CASSLQGYTEAFF.

The chain uses TRBV30 and TRBJ1-6; D is undetermined. The CDR3 length is 15 residues. V lost 2 bases and J lost 0, with 8 bases in between. CDR1 and CDR2 (germline): GTSNPN, SVGIG (reference sequence). The CDR3 loop is CAWSFSSSYNSPLHF. CDR3 in DNA: TGTGCCTGGAGTTTCTCCAGCTCCTATAATTCACCCCTCCACTTT.

The DNA of the CDR3 is TGTGCCAGCAGCAAACCGGGACAGGGGTTTAACTATGGCTACACCTTC. Translation: CASSKPGQGFNYGYTF. The V and J genes are TRBV7-2 and TRBJ1-2; 10 bases agree with TRBD1. Per germline, CDR1 SGHTA and CDR2 FQGNSA. The J segment lost 1 base and the V segment lost 5 bases, leaving 7 bases of the junction unmatched. The CDR3 consists of 16 residues.

The chain joins TRBV29-1 to TRBJ2-6; D might be TRBD2 (5 bases). Germline V gene sequence: CDR1 SQVTM, CDR2 ANQGSEA. The CDR3 has 16 amino acids. Trimming cost V 3 bases and J 0 bases, with 12 bases left between them. CDR3 in DNA: TGCAGCGTTGAGGGCGGACGGGACTCTGGGGCCAACGTCCTGACTTTC. Encoded protein: CSVEGGRDSGANVLTF.

The chain recombines TRBV18 with TRBJ1-1; 8 nucleotides align to TRBD1. CDR3 length: 15 amino acids. V was clipped by 0 bases and J by 4 bases; unmatched bases: 4. Looked up from germline, CDR1 is KGHSH and CDR2 is LQKENI. CDR3 region: CASSPPRGLSTEAFF. The CDR3, as DNA: TGTGCCAGCTCACCACCCAGGGGGCTAAGCACTGAAGCTTTCTTT.

The chain uses TRBV10-1 and TRBJ2-1, with D possibly being TRBD1 (5 bases). The CDR3 spans 17 residues. The germline gives CDR1 WNHNN, CDR2 SYGVQD (reference sequence). Trimming cost V 3 bases and J 7 bases, with 22 bases left between them. DNA for the CDR3: TGCGCCAGCAGTGACTCTAAGGGGCTCCCCCGCGGTAATGAGCAGTTCTTC. Translating it yields CASSDSKGLPRGNEQFF.

The rearrangement joins TRBV28 to TRBJ2-6; D is possibly TRBD2 (5 bases). V gave up 3 bases and J gave up 2 bases, with 11 bases separating them. The CDR3 sequence is 16 residues long. In germline, CDR1 is MDHEN, CDR2 SYDVKM. The DNA for the CDR3 is TGTGCCAGCAGTTTGTCTTGGCGGGCTGGGGCCAACGTCCTGACTTTC. Its protein product is CASSLSWRAGANVLTF.

J is TRBJ2-5 and V is TRBV29-1; tentatively, D is TRBD1 (6 bases). The DNA end is a closer match to TRBJ2-7, so the J assignment may be wrong. The germline gives CDR1 SQVTM, CDR2 ANQGSEA. The CDR3 is 12 amino acids. The CDR3 coding sequence is TGCAGCGTTGAAACAGGGATCTACGAGCAGTACTTC. Protein sequence: CSVETGIYEQYF.

Remarks on this clone: One junction end does not reproduce the germline sequence, and a read error may be involved. The chain employs TRBV27 and TRBJ2-7; D not resolved. The CDR3 contains 14 residues. The germline V gene has CDR1 MNHEY and CDR2 SMNVEV (reference sequence). The CDR3 sequence is CASTSGSDYYVQYF. The CDR3 DNA reads as TGTGCCAGCACCTCGGGTTCCGATTACTACGTGCAGTACTTC.

The chain has TRBV29-1 and TRBJ2-1, with a tentative D call TRBD1 (5 bases). The germline V gene has CDR1 SQVTM and CDR2 ANQGSEA. Deletions cut 5 bases from V and 3 bases from J, with 11 bases between. This CDR3 is 13 amino acids long. The CDR3 bases are TGCAGCGTTTTCCCAGGGTTCTACAATGAGCAGTTCTTC. It yields the protein CSVFPGFYNEQFF.

This chain joins TRBV6-5 and TRBJ2-7, with D tentatively TRBD2 (6 bases). The germline V gene has CDR1 MNHEY and CDR2 SVGAGI. CDR3 size: 14 residues. The germline V and J ends were trimmed by 10 bases and 6 bases, with 22 bases remaining between them. CDR3 region: CATLNGGKFGEQYF. CDR3 nucleotides: TGTGCCACCTTAAACGGGGGAAAATTTGGCGAGCAGTACTTC.

This clone showed up just once. The gene calls are TRBV4-2 and TRBJ1-2; 8 nucleotides line up with TRBD1. The CDR3 spans 20 residues. Germline loops: CDR1 LGHNA, CDR2 YNFKEQ. Trimming at V came to 0 bases and at J to 4 bases, leaving 19 bases not matched to a gene. The CDR3 here is CASSQDTTGTGRPKRYGYTF. In DNA, the CDR3 is TGTGCCAGCAGCCAAGACACTACCGGGACAGGCCGCCCGAAGCGCTATGGCTACACCTTC.